Shown below are 11 T cell receptor beta chains from a single sample sequenced in a study of control samples from healthy donors and cancer patients (dated by TCRdb to the early 2020s). The library was prepared using the immunoSEQ multiplex PCR assay. TCRdb stores this immuneACCESS table with in-frame sequences only. Part of the clones is absent; in the studies checked, under half of the shortfall reflects unresolved V genes, and no reason is known for the rest. Across this sample there are 95,000 to 100,000 clones, with roughly 90% seen only once. The ten largest clones capture roughly 7.7% of the sample. The sequenced sample consisted of blood. These receptors all stem from a man in his thirties or forties in good health.

The rearrangement links TRBV7-9 to TRBJ2-2, with 7 nucleotides matching TRBD1. With 2 bases clipped from V and 1 base from J, the junction kept 1 base outside the gene matches. Germline V CDR1 and CDR2: SEHNR, FQNEAQ (reference sequence). The CDR3 sequence is 15 residues long. CDR3 nucleotides: TGTGCCAGCAGCTTAACAGGGGTGAACACCGGGGAGCTGTTTTTT. Encoded protein: CASSLTGVNTGELFF.

This clone was seen once. The V gene is TRBV12-3 or TRBV12-4, the J gene TRBJ2-5; perhaps TRBD1 as D (6 bases). The CDR3 covers 11 residues. The CDR3 DNA reads as TGTGGGACAGCTCCCCGGAGAGACCAGTACTTC. It is translated as CGTAPRRDQYF.

The chain has TRBV28 and TRBJ1-4, with TRBD1 matching 8 bases. CDR1 is MDHEN and CDR2 is SYDVKM in the germline V gene. The CDR3 extends over 15 amino acids. V lost 5 bases, J lost 4 bases, and 6 bases stayed unmatched. The CDR3 sequence is CASSPGTGINEKLFF. As DNA, the CDR3 is TGTGCCAGCAGTCCCGGGACAGGAATTAATGAAAAACTGTTTTTT.

The table lists this clone with a count of one. This chain connects TRBV30 to TRBJ2-3, with a weak D call TRBD1 (6 bases). Germline CDR1 and CDR2: GTSNPN and SVGIG (reference sequence). CDR3 length: 14 residues. V was trimmed by 7 bases and J by 2 bases, leaving 16 bases between them. This CDR3 is CASSRQAFTDTQYF. CDR3 sequence (DNA): TGTGCCTCCTCTCGACAGGCGTTCACAGATACGCAGTATTTT.

This chain joins TRBV10-3 and TRBJ2-7; perhaps TRBD2 as D (6 bases). From germline, CDR1 is ENHRY and CDR2 SYGVKD. The CDR3 sequence is 15 residues long. V dropped 6 bases and J dropped 3 bases, with 18 bases sitting between them. CDR3 sequence reads: CAIRKEGSYLYEQYF. The CDR3 coding sequence is TGTGCCATCAGAAAGGAGGGTTCCTACCTCTACGAGCAGTACTTC.

The rearrangement links TRBV7-8 to TRBJ2-4; D might be TRBD2 (6 bases). The germline CDR1 and CDR2 sequences are SGHVS and FQNEAQ. This CDR3 is 15 amino acids long. V was shortened by 3 bases and J by 2 bases, with 11 bases between the two germline ends. DNA of the CDR3: TGTGCCAGCAGCTTGGAGGGGAATCCCAAAAACATTCAGTACTTC. Amino acids: CASSLEGNPKNIQYF.

The chain carries TRBV11-3 and TRBJ2-1; 9 bases fit TRBD2. This CDR3 is built from 16 residues. V lost 0 bases to trimming and J lost 10 bases; unmatched junction nucleotides: 10. Per germline, CDR1 SGHNT and CDR2 YENEEA. The CDR3 spells CASSLDPSGRLSEQFF. The CDR3 region has the DNA TGTGCCAGCAGCTTAGATCCGAGCGGGAGGTTGTCCGAGCAGTTCTTC. The full variable domain, rest sourced from reference TRBV11-3 and TRBJ2-1, is EAGVVQSPRYKIIEKKQPVAFWCNPISGHNTLYWYLQNLGQGPELLIRYENEEAVDDSQLPKDRFSAERLKGVDSTLKIQPAELGDSAVYLCASSLDPSGRLSEQFFGPGTRLTVL.

The chain couples TRBV5-4 to TRBJ2-7; D uncertain. Germline V lookup: CDR1 SGHNT, CDR2 YYREEE (reference sequence). V lost 0 bases and J 4 bases, leaving 5 bases between the germline ends. There are 12 residues in the CDR3. Here the CDR3 reads CASSLDRYEQYF. As DNA, the CDR3 is TGTGCCAGCAGCTTGGACAGATACGAGCAGTACTTC. Drawing the rest from reference TRBV5-4 and TRBJ2-7, the complete variable domain is ETGVTQSPTHLIKTRGQQVTLRCSSQSGHNTVSWYQQALGQGPQFIFQYYREEENGRGNFPPRFSGLQFPNYSSELNVNALELDDSALYLCASSLDRYEQYFGPGTRLTVT.

V and J are TRBV6-2 or TRBV6-3 and TRBJ2-3; 12 nucleotides line up with TRBD2. J was trimmed by 6 bases and V by 0 bases; bases with no gene match: 7. Germline V lookup: CDR1 MNHEY, CDR2 SVGEGT. The CDR3 covers 17 residues. In DNA form, the CDR3 reads TGTGCCAGCAGTTACTCCGTGACTAGCGGGGGATCGGATACGCAGTATTTT. Its translation: CASSYSVTSGGSDTQYF.

This sequence joins TRBV2 and TRBJ2-1, with 11 bases identical to TRBD2. The CDR3 is made up of 17 amino acids. V shed 5 bases, J shed 0 bases, and the junction held 6 bases outside the gene matches. Germline lookup yields CDR1 SNHLY and CDR2 FYNNEI. CDR3 in DNA: TGTGCCAGCAGTTCTAGCGGGGGGTACCGCTCCTACAATGAGCAGTTCTTC. This gives the protein CASSSSGGYRSYNEQFF.

The chain employs TRBV4-3 and TRBJ2-1; possible D gene TRBD2, 6 bases. Germline V CDR1 and CDR2: LGHNA, YSLEER. The CDR3 has 13 amino acids. V lost 1 base and J lost 12, with 13 bases in between. The CDR3 is CASSQGPGVGQFF. The CDR3 nucleotides are TGCGCCAGCAGCCAAGGCCCGGGAGTGGGGCAGTTCTTC.